These T cell receptor beta chains were read from a single sample in a study of beta chain features in type 1 diabetes. The protocol was immunoSEQ multiplex PCR, while the TCRdb copy is restricted to in-frame clones and leaves out a portion. Here the sample spans about 470,000 clones, approximately 31% being singletons. The sample comprised naive CD4+ T cells from blood. Receptor source: a young man in good health. CDR3s include the opening cysteine and the closing phenylalanine or tryptophan. D genes are given only for firm matches. A clone size is listed for some rows: how often the clone was seen (once, few, many), or a class if it is expanded.

clone size	D gene	V gene	CDR3 length	J gene	CDR3 protein	CDR3 DNA
-	TRBD1	TRBV28	14	TRBJ2-3	CASSWAGGPDTQYF	TGTGCCAGCAGTTGGGCAGGGGGTCCAGATACGCAGTATTTT
-	TRBD1	TRBV6-6	14	TRBJ2-7	CASSAPGQGYEQYF	TGTGCCAGCAGTGCTCCGGGACAGGGATACGAGCAGTACTTC
-	-	TRBV9	14	TRBJ1-1	CASSVGEGNTEAFF	TGTGCCAGCAGCGTAGGCGAGGGGAACACTGAAGCTTTCTTT
-	TRBD2	TRBV15	15	TRBJ2-7	CATSRDPPAGDEQYF	TGTGCCACCAGCAGAGACCCCCCCGCGGGGGACGAGCAGTACTTC
-	TRBD1	TRBV20-1	11	TRBJ2-7	CSASGTDEQYF	TGCAGTGCTTCCGGGACAGACGAGCAGTACTTC
-	-	TRBV7-2	14	TRBJ2-7	CASSLRDPSYEQYF	TGTGCCAGCAGCCTCCGGGACCCGTCCTACGAGCAGTACTTC
few	-	TRBV30	11	TRBJ1-1	CAWSEGGEAFF	TGTGCCTGGAGTGAGGGGGGAGAAGCTTTCTTT
-	-	TRBV4-1	17	TRBJ2-1	CASSQRDPQAGSNEQFF	TGCGCCAGCAGCCAAAGGGACCCCCAAGCCGGGAGTAATGAGCAGTTCTTC
-	-	TRBV6-5	15	TRBJ2-7	CASSYWQGSFYEQYF	TGTGCCAGCAGTTACTGGCAGGGCAGCTTCTACGAGCAGTACTTC
few	-	TRBV7-9	16	TRBJ1-5	CASSLSDGGGNQPQHF	TGTGCCAGCAGCTTGTCCGACGGCGGGGGCAATCAGCCCCAGCATTTT
few	-	TRBV4-3	15	TRBJ2-5	CASSQARRGGETQYF	TGCGCCAGCAGCCAAGCCCGACGTGGTGGAGAGACCCAGTACTTC
-	-	TRBV5-1	15	TRBJ2-5	CASSLGRRNQETQYF	TGCGCCAGCAGCTTAGGCAGGAGAAATCAAGAGACCCAGTACTTC
-	-	TRBV15	14	TRBJ2-1	CATSRGGTVNEQFF	TGTGCCACCAGCAGAGGCGGGACCGTTAATGAGCAGTTCTTC
-	-	TRBV7-6	14	TRBJ2-7	CASSRELSSYEQYF	TGTGCCAGCAGCCGCGAATTGAGCTCCTACGAGCAGTACTTC
-	-	TRBV7-9	13	TRBJ2-3	CASSLLAGDTQYF	TGTGCCAGCAGCTTACTGGCCGGAGATACGCAGTATTTT
-	TRBD2	TRBV9	16	TRBJ2-1	CASSEGTSGRFDEQFF	TGTGCCAGCAGCGAGGGGACTAGCGGGAGATTCGATGAGCAGTTCTTC
-	-	TRBV20-1	10	TRBJ2-3	CSASVDTQYF	TGCAGTGCCTCCGTGGATACGCAGTATTTT
few	-	TRBV2	13	TRBJ1-1	CASSAQGGTEAFF	TGTGCCAGCAGTGCCCAGGGAGGAACTGAAGCTTTCTTT
few	TRBD1	TRBV29-1	15	TRBJ2-1	CSASRPGGMGNEQFF	TGCAGCGCATCACGCCCAGGGGGCATGGGTAATGAGCAGTTCTTC
few	-	TRBV7-2	15	TRBJ2-3	CASSPVGWSTDTQYF	TGTGCCAGCAGCCCTGTCGGTTGGAGCACAGATACGCAGTATTTT
few	TRBD1	TRBV18	17	TRBJ2-5	CASSPLPGQGREETQYF	TGTGCCAGCTCACCACTGCCGGGACAGGGGCGAGAGGAGACCCAGTACTTC
-	-	TRBV11-2	13	TRBJ2-7	CASSLDGQYEQYF	TGTGCCAGCAGCTTAGACGGACAGTACGAGCAGTACTTC
-	-	TRBV27	15	TRBJ2-7	CASSRQGHQTYEQYF	TGTGCCAGCAGTCGCCAAGGACACCAAACCTACGAGCAGTACTTC
once	-	TRBV18	15	TRBJ2-5	CASSPPAANQETQYF	TGTGCCAGCTCACCACCGGCGGCCAACCAAGAGACCCAGTACTTC
-	-	TRBV7-3	14	TRBJ2-2	CASSPGTIPGELFF	TGTGCCAGCAGCCCCGGGACCATCCCCGGGGAGCTGTTTTTT
-	-	TRBV7-6	17	TRBJ2-1	CASSLAPTISGYNEQFF	TGTGCCAGCAGCTTAGCCCCGACTATTAGCGGATACAATGAGCAGTTCTTC
-	TRBD2	TRBV15	16	TRBJ2-2	CATSGLAGANTGELFF	TGTGCCACCAGCGGATTAGCGGGAGCGAACACCGGGGAGCTGTTTTTT